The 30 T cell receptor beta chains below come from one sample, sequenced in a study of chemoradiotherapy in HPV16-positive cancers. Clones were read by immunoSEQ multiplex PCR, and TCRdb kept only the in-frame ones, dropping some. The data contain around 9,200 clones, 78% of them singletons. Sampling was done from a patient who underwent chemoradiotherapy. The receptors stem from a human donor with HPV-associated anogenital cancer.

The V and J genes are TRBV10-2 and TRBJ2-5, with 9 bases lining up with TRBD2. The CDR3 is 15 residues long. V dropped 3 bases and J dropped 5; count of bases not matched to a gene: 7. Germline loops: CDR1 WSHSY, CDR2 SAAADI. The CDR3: CASSDGSGGQETQYF. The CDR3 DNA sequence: TGCGCCAGCAGTGATGGTAGCGGGGGCCAGGAGACCCAGTACTTC.

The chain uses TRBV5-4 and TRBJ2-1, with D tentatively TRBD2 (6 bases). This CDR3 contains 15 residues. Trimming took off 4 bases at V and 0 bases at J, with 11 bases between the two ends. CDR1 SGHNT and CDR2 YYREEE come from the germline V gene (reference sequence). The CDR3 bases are TGTGCCAGCAGCCGGGACTCCCGCTCCTACAATGAGCAGTTCTTC. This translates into CASSRDSRSYNEQFF.

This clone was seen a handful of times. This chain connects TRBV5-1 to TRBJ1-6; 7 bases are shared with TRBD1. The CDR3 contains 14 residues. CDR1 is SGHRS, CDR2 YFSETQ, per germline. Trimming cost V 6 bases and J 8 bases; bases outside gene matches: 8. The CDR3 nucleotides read TGCGCCAGCACCGAGGGGACAGCTTATTCACCCCTCCACTTT. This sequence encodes CASTEGTAYSPLHF.

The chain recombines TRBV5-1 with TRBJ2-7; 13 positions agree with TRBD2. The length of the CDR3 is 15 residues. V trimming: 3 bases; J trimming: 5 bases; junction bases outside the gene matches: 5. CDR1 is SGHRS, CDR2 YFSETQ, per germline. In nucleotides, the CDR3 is TGCGCCAGCAGCTCAACACTAGCGGGGGGGAACGAGCAGTACTTC. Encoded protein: CASSSTLAGGNEQYF.

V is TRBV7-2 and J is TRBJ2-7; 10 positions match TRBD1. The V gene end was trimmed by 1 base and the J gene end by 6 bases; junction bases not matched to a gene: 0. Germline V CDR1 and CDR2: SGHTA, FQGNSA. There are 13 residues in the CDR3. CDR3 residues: CASSLGTGGEQYF. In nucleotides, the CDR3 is TGTGCCAGCAGCTTAGGGACAGGGGGCGAGCAGTACTTC.

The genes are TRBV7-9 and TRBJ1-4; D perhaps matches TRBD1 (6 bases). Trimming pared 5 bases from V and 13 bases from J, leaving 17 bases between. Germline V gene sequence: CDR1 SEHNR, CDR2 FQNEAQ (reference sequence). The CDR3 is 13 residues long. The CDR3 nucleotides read TGTGCCAGCAGCCCGGGAGGCGGGACACTACTGTTTTTT. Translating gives CASSPGGGTLLFF. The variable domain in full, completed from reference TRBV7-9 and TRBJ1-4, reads DTGVSQNPRHKITKRGQNVTFRCDPISEHNRLYWYRQTLGQGPEFLTYFQNEAQLEKSRLLSDRFSAERPKGSFSTLEIQRTEQGDSAMYLCASSPGGGTLLFFGSGTQLSVL.

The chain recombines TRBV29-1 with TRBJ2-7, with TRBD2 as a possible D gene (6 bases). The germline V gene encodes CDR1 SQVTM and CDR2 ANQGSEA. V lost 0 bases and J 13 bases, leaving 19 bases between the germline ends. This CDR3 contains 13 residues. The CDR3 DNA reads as TGCAGCGTTGAAGAGGAGGGCAGGCCTCTCCAATACTTC. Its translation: CSVEEEGRPLQYF.

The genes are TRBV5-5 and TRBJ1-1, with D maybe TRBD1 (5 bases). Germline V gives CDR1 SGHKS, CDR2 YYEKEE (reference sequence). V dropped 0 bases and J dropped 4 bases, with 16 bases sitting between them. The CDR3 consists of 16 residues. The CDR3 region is CASSLVTRQSGTEAFF. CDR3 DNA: TGTGCCAGCAGCTTGGTTACGAGACAGTCTGGCACTGAAGCTTTCTTT.

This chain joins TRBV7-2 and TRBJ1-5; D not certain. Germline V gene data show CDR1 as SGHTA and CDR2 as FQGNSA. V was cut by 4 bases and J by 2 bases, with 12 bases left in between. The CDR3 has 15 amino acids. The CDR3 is CASSSAWWGNQPQHF. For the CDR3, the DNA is TGTGCCAGCAGCTCCGCCTGGTGGGGCAATCAGCCCCAGCATTTT.

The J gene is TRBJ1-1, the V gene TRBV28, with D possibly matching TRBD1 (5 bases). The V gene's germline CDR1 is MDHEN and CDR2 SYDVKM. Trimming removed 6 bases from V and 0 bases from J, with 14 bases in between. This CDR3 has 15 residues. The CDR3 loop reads CASRSRAGMNTEAFF. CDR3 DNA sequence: TGTGCCAGCAGATCACGTGCAGGGATGAACACTGAAGCTTTCTTT.

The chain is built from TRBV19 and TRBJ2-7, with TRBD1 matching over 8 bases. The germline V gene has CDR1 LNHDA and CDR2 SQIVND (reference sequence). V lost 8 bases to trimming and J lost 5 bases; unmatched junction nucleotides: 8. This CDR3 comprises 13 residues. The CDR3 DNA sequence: TGTGCCAGTCTGGGACAGGCGGGGCACGAGCAGTACTTC. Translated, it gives CASLGQAGHEQYF.

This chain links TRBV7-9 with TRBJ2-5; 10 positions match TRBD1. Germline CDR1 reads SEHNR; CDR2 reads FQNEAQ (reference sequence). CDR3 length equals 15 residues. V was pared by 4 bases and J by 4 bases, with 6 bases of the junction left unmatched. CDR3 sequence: CASSSDRGLAETQYF. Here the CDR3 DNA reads TGTGCCAGCAGCTCCGACAGGGGGCTAGCAGAGACCCAGTACTTC.

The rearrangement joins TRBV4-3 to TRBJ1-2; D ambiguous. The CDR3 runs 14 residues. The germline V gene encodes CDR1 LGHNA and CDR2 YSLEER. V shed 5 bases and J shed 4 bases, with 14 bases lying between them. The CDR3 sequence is CASSGINDGYGYTF. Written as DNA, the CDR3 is TGCGCCAGCAGCGGGATTAATGATGGCTATGGCTACACCTTC.

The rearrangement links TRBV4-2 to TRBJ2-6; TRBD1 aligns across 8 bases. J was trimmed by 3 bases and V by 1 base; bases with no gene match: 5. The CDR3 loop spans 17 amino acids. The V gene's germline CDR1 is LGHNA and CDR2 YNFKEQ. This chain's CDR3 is CASSQGTGSNGANVLTF. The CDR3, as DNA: TGTGCCAGCAGCCAAGGGACAGGGTCAAATGGGGCCAACGTCCTGACTTTC.

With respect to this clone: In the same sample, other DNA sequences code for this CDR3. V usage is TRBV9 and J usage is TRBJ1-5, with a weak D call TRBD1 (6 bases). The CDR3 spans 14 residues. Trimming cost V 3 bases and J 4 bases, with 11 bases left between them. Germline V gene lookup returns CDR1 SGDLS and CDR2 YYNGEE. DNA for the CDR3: TGTGCCAGCAGCGGGGGGGCATCTAATCAGCCCCAGCATTTT. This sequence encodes CASSGGASNQPQHF.

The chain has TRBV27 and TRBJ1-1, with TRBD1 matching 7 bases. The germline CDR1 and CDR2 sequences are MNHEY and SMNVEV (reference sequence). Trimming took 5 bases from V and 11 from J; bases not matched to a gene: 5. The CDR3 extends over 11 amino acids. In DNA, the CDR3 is TGTGCCAGCAGTACAGGGGCGAGTGCTTTCTTT. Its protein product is CASSTGASAFF.

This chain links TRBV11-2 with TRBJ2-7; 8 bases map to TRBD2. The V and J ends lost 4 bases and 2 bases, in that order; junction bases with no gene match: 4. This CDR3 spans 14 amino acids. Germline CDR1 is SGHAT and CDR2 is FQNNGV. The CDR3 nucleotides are TGTGCCAGCAGCTCGATAGCGGGGCCCTACGAGCAGTACTTC. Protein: CASSSIAGPYEQYF. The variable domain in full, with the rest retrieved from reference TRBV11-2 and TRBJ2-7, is EAGVAQSPRYKIIEKRQSVAFWCNPISGHATLYWYQQILGQGPKLLIQFQNNGVVDDSQLPKDRFSAERLKGVDSTLKIQPAKLEDSAVYLCASSSIAGPYEQYFGPGTRLTVT.

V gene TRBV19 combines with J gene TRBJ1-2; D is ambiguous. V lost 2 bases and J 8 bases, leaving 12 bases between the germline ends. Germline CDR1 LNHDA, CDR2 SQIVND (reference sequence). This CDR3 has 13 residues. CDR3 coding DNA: TGTGCCAGTAGTATAAATCCCCTCGGGGGCTACACCTTC. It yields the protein CASSINPLGGYTF. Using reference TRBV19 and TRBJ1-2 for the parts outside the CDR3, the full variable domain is DGGITQSPKYLFRKEGQNVTLSCEQNLNHDAMYWYRQDPGQGLRLIYYSQIVNDFQKGDIAEGYSVSREKKESFPLTVTSAQKNPTAFYLCASSINPLGGYTFGSGTRLTVV.

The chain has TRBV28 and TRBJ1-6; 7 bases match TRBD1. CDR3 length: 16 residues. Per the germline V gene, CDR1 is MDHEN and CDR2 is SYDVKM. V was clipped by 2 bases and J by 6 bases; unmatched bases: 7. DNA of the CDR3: TGTGCCAGCAGTTTACTACAGGGGAGCCTTAATTCACCCCTCCACTTT. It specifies CASSLLQGSLNSPLHF.

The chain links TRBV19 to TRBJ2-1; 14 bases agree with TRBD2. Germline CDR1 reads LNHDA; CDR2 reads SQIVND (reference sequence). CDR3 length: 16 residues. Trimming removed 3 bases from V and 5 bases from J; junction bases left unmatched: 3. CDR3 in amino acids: CASSMETSGGDNEQFF. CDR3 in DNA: TGTGCCAGTAGTATGGAGACTAGCGGGGGGGACAATGAGCAGTTCTTC.

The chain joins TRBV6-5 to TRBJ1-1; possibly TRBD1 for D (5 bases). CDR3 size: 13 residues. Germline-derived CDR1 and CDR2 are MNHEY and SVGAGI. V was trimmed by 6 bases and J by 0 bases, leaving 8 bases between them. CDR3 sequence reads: CASSSGMNTEAFF. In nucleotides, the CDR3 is TGTGCCAGCAGCTCAGGGATGAACACTGAAGCTTTCTTT.

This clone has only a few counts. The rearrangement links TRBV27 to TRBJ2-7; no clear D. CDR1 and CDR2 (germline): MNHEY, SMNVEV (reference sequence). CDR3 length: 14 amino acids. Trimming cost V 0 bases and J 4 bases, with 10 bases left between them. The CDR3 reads CASSLSLGPYEQYF. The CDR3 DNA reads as TGTGCCAGCAGTTTATCGTTAGGCCCATACGAGCAGTACTTC.

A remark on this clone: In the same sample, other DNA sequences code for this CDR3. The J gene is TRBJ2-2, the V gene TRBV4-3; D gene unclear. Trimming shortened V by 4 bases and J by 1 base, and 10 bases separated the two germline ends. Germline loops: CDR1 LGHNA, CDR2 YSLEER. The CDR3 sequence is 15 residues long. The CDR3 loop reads CASSPRTQNTGELFF. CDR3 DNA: TGCGCCAGCAGCCCGCGGACCCAGAACACCGGGGAGCTGTTTTTT.

CDR3 residues: CASSSDRGLYEQYF. DNA for the CDR3: TGTGCCAGCAGCTCGGACAGGGGGCTCTACGAGCAGTACTTC. The chain has TRBV7-2 and TRBJ2-7, with 11 bases identical to TRBD1. CDR1 and CDR2 from the germline V gene are SGHTA and FQGNSA. The CDR3 is 14 amino acids. J was trimmed by 3 bases and V by 4 bases; bases with no gene match: 2.

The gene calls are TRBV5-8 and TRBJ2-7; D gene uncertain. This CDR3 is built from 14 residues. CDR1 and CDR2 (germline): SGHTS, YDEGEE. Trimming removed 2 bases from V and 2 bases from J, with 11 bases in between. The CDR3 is CASSLRYGAYEQYF. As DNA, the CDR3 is TGTGCCAGCAGCTTAAGGTATGGGGCCTACGAGCAGTACTTC.

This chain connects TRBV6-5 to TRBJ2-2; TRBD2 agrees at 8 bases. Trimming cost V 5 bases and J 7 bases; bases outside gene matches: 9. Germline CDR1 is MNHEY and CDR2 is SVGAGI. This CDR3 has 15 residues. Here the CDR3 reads CASSSSGAPHGELFF. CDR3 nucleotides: TGTGCCAGCAGTAGTAGCGGGGCACCTCACGGGGAGCTGTTTTTT.

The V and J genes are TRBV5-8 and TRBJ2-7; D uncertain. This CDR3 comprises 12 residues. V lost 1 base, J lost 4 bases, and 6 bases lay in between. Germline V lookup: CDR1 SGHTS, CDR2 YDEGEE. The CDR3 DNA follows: TGTGCCAGCAGCTTGCTCCCATACGAGCAGTACTTC. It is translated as CASSLLPYEQYF.

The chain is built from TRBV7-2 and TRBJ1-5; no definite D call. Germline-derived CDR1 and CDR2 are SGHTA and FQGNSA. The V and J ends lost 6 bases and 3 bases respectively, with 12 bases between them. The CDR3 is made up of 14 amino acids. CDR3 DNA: TGTGCCAGCAGTTCGGACGAGACCAATCAGCCCCAGCATTTT. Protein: CASSSDETNQPQHF.

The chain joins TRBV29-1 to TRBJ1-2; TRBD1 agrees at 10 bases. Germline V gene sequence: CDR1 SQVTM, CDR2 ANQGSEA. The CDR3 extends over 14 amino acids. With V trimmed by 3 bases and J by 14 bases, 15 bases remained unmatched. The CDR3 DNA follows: TGCAGCGTTGATGAAGACGGGACAGGGGTTTTGTATACCTTC. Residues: CSVDEDGTGVLYTF.

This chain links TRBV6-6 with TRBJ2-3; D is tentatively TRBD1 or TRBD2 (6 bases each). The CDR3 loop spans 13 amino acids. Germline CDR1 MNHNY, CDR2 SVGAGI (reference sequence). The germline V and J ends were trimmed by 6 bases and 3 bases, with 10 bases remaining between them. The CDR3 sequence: CASREGTTDTQYF. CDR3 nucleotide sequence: TGTGCCAGCAGGGAGGGGACAACAGATACGCAGTATTTT.